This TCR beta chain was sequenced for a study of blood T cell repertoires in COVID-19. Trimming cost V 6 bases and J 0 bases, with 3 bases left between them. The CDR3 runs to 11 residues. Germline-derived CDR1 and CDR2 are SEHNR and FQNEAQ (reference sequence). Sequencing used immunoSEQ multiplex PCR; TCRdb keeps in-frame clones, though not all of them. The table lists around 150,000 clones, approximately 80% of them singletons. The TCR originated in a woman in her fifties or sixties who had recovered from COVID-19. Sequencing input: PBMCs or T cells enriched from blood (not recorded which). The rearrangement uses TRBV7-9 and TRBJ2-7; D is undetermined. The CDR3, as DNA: TGTGCCAGCAGACACTCCTACGAGCAGTACTTC. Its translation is CASRHSYEQYF.